The 2 T cell receptor beta chains in this list originate from one sample, sequenced in a study of technical replicates of blood from a few donors. TCRdb keeps only in-frame clones here, not all; method: immunoSEQ multiplex PCR. The sample yields 90,000 to 100,000 clones, about 95% seen once. Sequencing input: T cells isolated from PBMCs. Receptor source: a human donor in good health.

The V gene is TRBV5-1, the J gene TRBJ2-7; 7 bases match TRBD1. The CDR3 length is 14 residues. Germline CDR1 and CDR2: SGHRS and YFSETQ. Trimming removed 3 bases from V and 2 bases from J; junction bases left unmatched: 5. CDR3 loop: CASSWQGVAYEQYF. DNA for the CDR3: TGCGCCAGCAGCTGGCAGGGGGTAGCCTACGAGCAGTACTTC.

The chain employs TRBV30 and TRBJ1-5, with 7 bases aligning to TRBD1. Trimming took 1 base from V and 2 from J; bases not matched to a gene: 5. The CDR3 contains 15 residues. Germline V lookup: CDR1 GTSNPN, CDR2 SVGIG (reference sequence). The CDR3 nucleotides read TGTGCCTGGAGTGGAGGGGGCGATGGCAATCAGCCCCAGCATTTT. Translation: CAWSGGGDGNQPQHF.